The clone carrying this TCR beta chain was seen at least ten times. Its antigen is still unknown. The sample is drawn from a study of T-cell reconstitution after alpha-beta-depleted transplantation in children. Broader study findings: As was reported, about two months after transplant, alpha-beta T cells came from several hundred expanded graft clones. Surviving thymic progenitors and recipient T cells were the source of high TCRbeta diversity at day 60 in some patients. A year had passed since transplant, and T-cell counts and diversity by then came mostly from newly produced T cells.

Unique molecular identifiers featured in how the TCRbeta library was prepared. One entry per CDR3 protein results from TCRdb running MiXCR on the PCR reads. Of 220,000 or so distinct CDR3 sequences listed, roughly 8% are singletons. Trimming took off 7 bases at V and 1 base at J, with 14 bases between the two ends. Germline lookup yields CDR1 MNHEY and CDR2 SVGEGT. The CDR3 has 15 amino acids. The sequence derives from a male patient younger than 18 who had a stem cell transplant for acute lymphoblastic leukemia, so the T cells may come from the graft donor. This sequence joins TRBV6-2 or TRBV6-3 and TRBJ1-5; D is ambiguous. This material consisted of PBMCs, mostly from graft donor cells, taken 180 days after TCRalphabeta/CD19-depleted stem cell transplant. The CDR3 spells CASTRRPGSNQPQHF. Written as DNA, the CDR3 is TGTGCCAGCACCCGGAGGCCTGGGAGCAATCAGCCCCAGCATTTT.